These T cell receptor beta chains were read from a single sample in a study of spatial heterogeneity in lung cancer. TCRdb used MiXCR to reprocess the 5' RACE reads, holding one entry per CDR3 protein. The table shows over a thousand distinct CDR3 sequences, with 10% occurring only once. The sample was lung tumor tissue, taken at surgery. The source of these receptors is a female donor with early-stage non-small cell lung cancer. Each CDR3 is given with its conserved first and last residue.

TRBV2,CASRPLAGDYNEQFF
TRBV7-2,CASSLDGSEDEQFF
TRBV20-1,CSLAASGGTDTQYF
TRBV6-1,CASTTSLRGRDQPQHF
TRBV12-3/TRBV12-4,CASSLGGGTGYTF
TRBV3-1,CASSEPLSDYQETQYF
TRBV20-1,CSAPTSGDPTETQYF
TRBV20-1,CSARSDRPNYGYTF
TRBV7-6,CASSRVLGETQYF
TRBV7-2,CASSSDRGSYNEQFF
TRBV10-3,CAINQRGGTDTQYF
TRBV10-3,CAISELAGYEQYF
TRBV28,CASSLDAEQFF
TRBV29-1,CSVELTTNEKLFF
TRBV2,CASSHRIASYEQYF
TRBV6-5,CASRPPSGTSTDTQYF
TRBV20-1,CSGTGGGKTQYF
TRBV3-1,CASSQESLEQYF
TRBV6-2/TRBV6-3,CASSLDRFTGELFF
TRBV18,CASSRGGGTETQYF
TRBV6-5,CASSGTLSYNEQFF
TRBV12-3/TRBV12-4,CASSLGRGYTF
TRBV9,CASSEASGNLYEQYF
TRBV11-2,CASSYGDQETQYF
TRBV6-5,CASSYSREVVTDTQYF
TRBV7-2,CASSPRDRAYEQYF
TRBV20-1,CSALLGAGENGYTF
TRBV4-2,CASSRDRTNEKLFF
TRBV6-5,CASKSGTGAEKLFF
TRBV7-8,CASSSTGPKQFF
TRBV30,CAWSLDAGTSAYEQYF
TRBV6-5,CASSYSLPGTSTDTQYF
TRBV7-6,CASSLTQGVDEQYF
TRBV20-1,CSASGGFRGYTF
TRBV27,CASSPDRAGEKLFF
TRBV5-4,CASSSRDRGTEQYF
TRBV11-1,CASSFGLAGGRDEQFF
TRBV6-2/TRBV6-3,CASRGPGGDKNIQYF
TRBV29-1,CSALGSGDEKLFF
TRBV5-1,CASKGGEGRSYEQYF
TRBV29-1,CSVGGRTTDTQYF
TRBV29-1,CSVAGPRREKLFF
TRBV12-3/TRBV12-4,CASTMDGGSYNEQFF
TRBV19,CASSRWTSGTQETQYF
TRBV6-5,CASSPAMGGQPQHF
TRBV11-3,CASSLTSGGPDTQYF
TRBV20-1,CSARDNTGELFF
TRBV7-3,CASSLSTDTDTQYF
TRBV9,CASSVGASTGELFF
TRBV4-2,CASSLGLNQPQHF
TRBV7-3,CASTRGGEAGELFF